The 27 T cell receptor beta chains below come from one sample, sequenced in a study of cytomegalovirus exposure and HLA in healthy donors. The method was immunoSEQ multiplex PCR; TCRdb's version includes in-frame clones alone and lacks a portion of them. The table has under 250,000 clones, about nine tenths seen once. Sequenced input: PBMCs. The origin of the receptors is a woman younger than 35 in good health and CMV-seropositive.

V gene TRBV9 combines with J gene TRBJ2-2; D may be TRBD2 (5 bases). This CDR3 has 16 residues. V lost 0 bases to trimming and J lost 2 bases, with 11 bases between them. Germline assignment: CDR1 SGDLS and CDR2 YYNGEE. This CDR3 is CASSVAIRDNTGELFF. In DNA form, the CDR3 reads TGTGCCAGCAGCGTAGCTATTCGGGATAACACCGGGGAGCTGTTTTTT.

Regarding this clone: This same CDR3 is encoded by further DNA sequences in the sample. V gene TRBV19 combines with J gene TRBJ2-1; a weak D match, TRBD1 (6 bases). Trimming pared 7 bases from V and 0 bases from J, leaving 10 bases between. The CDR3 covers 14 residues. Germline lookup yields CDR1 LNHDA and CDR2 SQIVND (reference sequence). For the CDR3, the DNA is TGTGCCAGTAATCAGGGGAGCTCCTACAATGAGCAGTTCTTC. Amino acids: CASNQGSSYNEQFF.

This clone has more than one count but fewer than ten. The chain recombines TRBV13 with TRBJ1-1; D is uncertain. Trimming stripped 1 base from V and 0 bases from J, with 3 bases between. The CDR3 has 13 residues. Germline-derived CDR1 and CDR2 are PRHDT and FYEKMQ (reference sequence). CDR3 in amino acids: CASSLAVNTEAFF. CDR3 coding DNA: TGTGCCAGCAGCTTAGCAGTGAACACTGAAGCTTTCTTT.

The chain recombines TRBV5-8 with TRBJ2-1; 10 nucleotides align to TRBD1. The junction had 10 bases not matched to a gene; V was cut back by 4 bases and J by 9 bases. This CDR3 has 15 amino acids. Germline CDR1 is SGHTS and CDR2 is YDEGEE. The CDR3 nucleotides read TGTGCCAGCAGCCCAGACGGGACAGGGGACCGTGAGCAGTTCTTC. Residues: CASSPDGTGDREQFF.

The chain has TRBV30 and TRBJ2-5; the D gene is possibly TRBD2 (5 bases). Germline lookup yields CDR1 GTSNPN and CDR2 SVGIG (reference sequence). V shed 4 bases and J shed 4 bases, with 13 bases lying between them. This CDR3 contains 13 residues. In DNA form, the CDR3 reads TGTGCCTGGACAGCAGGACTTCGAGAGACCCAGTACTTC. It translates to CAWTAGLRETQYF.

This chain uses TRBV5-6 with TRBJ2-1, with 7 bases matching TRBD2. Germline V lookup: CDR1 SGHDT, CDR2 YYEEEE. The trim removed 7 bases at V and 6 bases at J, leaving 7 bases unmatched. This CDR3 comprises 13 residues. DNA for the CDR3: TGTGCCAGCCGGGGAGGGCAAAGCAATGAGCAGTTCTTC. Protein product: CASRGGQSNEQFF. Combining the CDR3 with reference TRBV5-6 and TRBJ2-1 gives the whole variable domain DAGVTQSPTHLIKTRGQQVTLRCSPKSGHDTVSWYQQALGQGPQFIFQYYEEEERQRGNFPDRFSGHQFPNYSSELNVNALLLGDSALYLCASRGGQSNEQFFGPGTRLTVL.

CDR3 residues: CASTPDVLGGYTF. The CDR3 DNA reads TGTGCCAGTACCCCGGACGTACTAGGTGGCTACACCTTC. This chain joins TRBV19 and TRBJ1-2; D is unclear. Germline V lookup: CDR1 LNHDA, CDR2 SQIVND (reference sequence). The CDR3 consists of 13 residues. V was trimmed by 7 bases and J by 7 bases, leaving 16 bases between them.

This clone was seen a handful of times. The rearrangement joins TRBV5-1 to TRBJ2-1; D perhaps matches TRBD1 (5 bases). The length of the CDR3 is 14 residues. Germline V lookup: CDR1 SGHRS, CDR2 YFSETQ. V was trimmed by 0 bases and J by 3 bases, leaving 7 bases between them. The CDR3 is CASSLGQHYNEQFF. As DNA, the CDR3 is TGCGCCAGCAGCTTGGGACAGCACTACAATGAGCAGTTCTTC. The complete variable domain, with remaining parts taken from reference TRBV5-1 and TRBJ2-1, reads KAGVTQTPRYLIKTRGQQVTLSCSPISGHRSVSWYQQTPGQGLQFLFEYFSETQRNKGNFPGRFSGRQFSNSRSEMNVSTLELGDSALYLCASSLGQHYNEQFFGPGTRLTVL.

The rearrangement links TRBV28 to TRBJ2-3; 13 bases fit TRBD2. CDR3 length: 16 amino acids. Looked up from germline, CDR1 is MDHEN and CDR2 is SYDVKM. The ends lost 4 bases at V and 4 bases at J; junction bases unmatched: 5. CDR3 DNA: TGTGCCAGCAGTTCAAGACTAGCGGGAGGCTCAGATACGCAGTATTTT. Translation gives CASSSRLAGGSDTQYF.

This clone was counted once. The chain recombines TRBV27 with TRBJ1-1, with D unclear. Germline V lookup: CDR1 MNHEY, CDR2 SMNVEV (reference sequence). Trimming pared 1 base from V and 1 base from J, leaving 4 bases between. The CDR3 contains 13 residues. The CDR3 bases are TGTGCCAGCAGTTTATTCTGGAACACTGAAGCTTTCTTT. This encodes CASSLFWNTEAFF.

The chain carries TRBV5-1 and TRBJ2-1; 10 nucleotides agree with TRBD2. The CDR3 contains 15 residues. Trimming cost V 1 base and J 9 bases; bases outside gene matches: 7. Germline values: CDR1 SGHRS, CDR2 YFSETQ. The CDR3 protein is CASSLRPSGSAEQFF. For the CDR3, the DNA is TGCGCCAGCAGCTTGCGGCCTAGCGGGAGTGCTGAGCAGTTCTTC.

In its sample, this clone was seen a few times. Within the sample, other DNA sequences also encode this same CDR3. The genes are TRBV6-6 and TRBJ2-7; 10 bases align to TRBD2. The CDR3 covers 13 residues. V trimming: 4 bases; J trimming: 4 bases; junction bases outside the gene matches: 1. Germline V gene sequence: CDR1 MNHNY, CDR2 SVGAGI (reference sequence). In nucleotides, the CDR3 is TGTGCCAGCAGTTCTAGCGGGAGTTACGAGCAGTACTTC. It yields the protein CASSSSGSYEQYF.

In this sample, this clone turned up once. V is TRBV19 and J is TRBJ2-7, with a weak D call TRBD2 (6 bases). Per germline, CDR1 LNHDA and CDR2 SQIVND (reference sequence). V was trimmed by 7 bases and J by 3 bases, leaving 16 bases between them. CDR3 size: 14 residues. Here the CDR3 DNA reads TGTGCCAGTACCTCCGCTAGCGCGGTCTACGAGCAGTACTTC. Amino acids: CASTSASAVYEQYF.

The chain couples TRBV28 to TRBJ2-7; 13 bases match TRBD2. Germline V gene lookup returns CDR1 MDHEN and CDR2 SYDVKM. V dropped 3 bases and J dropped 1; count of bases not matched to a gene: 12. The CDR3 has 19 residues. The CDR3 DNA sequence: TGTGCCAGCAGTTTCCCAACCCTCACTAGCGGGAGGGCGTCCTACGAGCAGTACTTC. It is translated as CASSFPTLTSGRASYEQYF.

The chain carries TRBV28 and TRBJ2-1; 9 bases fit TRBD2. Germline CDR1 and CDR2: MDHEN and SYDVKM. The length of the CDR3 is 14 residues. J lost 6 bases, V lost 2 bases, and 2 bases had no gene match. CDR3 DNA sequence: TGTGCCAGCAGTTTAAGCGGGAGGACCAATGAGCAGTTCTTC. It codes for CASSLSGRTNEQFF.

J is TRBJ2-5 and V is TRBV28; D possibly corresponds to TRBD1 (6 bases). V was trimmed by 4 bases and J by 5 bases, leaving 14 bases between them. Germline CDR1 and CDR2: MDHEN and SYDVKM. This CDR3 is built from 14 residues. CDR3 in DNA: TGTGCCAGCAGTTCGACAGGAGTTCTGGAGACCCAGTACTTC. Translation: CASSSTGVLETQYF.

The chain has TRBV27 and TRBJ2-7; 7 nucleotides line up with TRBD1. V dropped 5 bases and J dropped 4; count of bases not matched to a gene: 11. The germline CDR1 and CDR2 sequences are MNHEY and SMNVEV (reference sequence). The CDR3 spans 15 residues. CDR3 nucleotide sequence: TGTGCCAGCAGTCTCAGGGACAGTGGGGCGTACGAGCAGTACTTC. Its protein is CASSLRDSGAYEQYF.

The V call is TRBV2, the J call TRBJ2-1, with D perhaps TRBD1 (6 bases). V lost 3 bases, J lost 0 bases, and 9 bases lay in between. The length of the CDR3 is 15 residues. Germline V gene sequence: CDR1 SNHLY, CDR2 FYNNEI. The CDR3 is CASSDQGSSYNEQFF. Here the CDR3 DNA reads TGTGCCAGCAGTGACCAGGGGAGCTCCTACAATGAGCAGTTCTTC.

The J gene is TRBJ2-5, the V gene TRBV6-5; 9 positions match TRBD2. Germline CDR1 reads MNHEY; CDR2 reads SVGAGI. V lost 8 bases and J lost 0; bases outside the gene matches: 1. This CDR3 is 13 amino acids long. In DNA, the CDR3 is TGTGCCAGCCAGCGGGGGGACCAAGAGACCCAGTACTTC. Translation: CASQRGDQETQYF.

The gene calls are TRBV19 and TRBJ2-7; D gene uncertain. Deletions cut 5 bases from V and 4 bases from J, with 18 bases between. Germline loops: CDR1 LNHDA, CDR2 SQIVND (reference sequence). CDR3 size: 15 residues. CDR3 bases: TGTGCCAGTAGTCGCGGCAGAAGGTCCGAATACGAGCAGTACTTC. Amino acids: CASSRGRRSEYEQYF.

About this clone: One junction end disagrees with the germline gene, perhaps due to a read error. The chain employs TRBV4-1 and TRBJ2-1, with 9 bases identical to TRBD2. This CDR3 is built from 14 residues. CDR1 and CDR2 (germline): MGHRA, YSYEKL. The CDR3 here is CASSQVGLAGTRIF. The CDR3 nucleotides are TGCGCCAGCAGCCAAGTGGGGCTAGCGGGGACTCGGATCTTC.

This clone has just a few counts. The genes are TRBV19 and TRBJ2-7, with a weak D call TRBD2 (6 bases). The V end was cut by 1 base, the J end by 6 bases, with 7 bases between. The germline V gene has CDR1 LNHDA and CDR2 SQIVND (reference sequence). The CDR3 runs to 12 residues. In DNA form, the CDR3 reads TGTGCCAGTAGTATAGGGCGGGGCGAGCAGTACTTC. It specifies CASSIGRGEQYF. Full variable domain (remainder filled in from reference TRBV19 and TRBJ2-7): DGGITQSPKYLFRKEGQNVTLSCEQNLNHDAMYWYRQDPGQGLRLIYYSQIVNDFQKGDIAEGYSVSREKKESFPLTVTSAQKNPTAFYLCASSIGRGEQYFGPGTRLTVT.

This chain links TRBV6-5 with TRBJ1-1; D remains ambiguous. V was clipped by 4 bases and J by 5 bases, with 11 bases between them. CDR1 and CDR2 (germline): MNHEY, SVGAGI. The CDR3 covers 13 residues. The CDR3 loop is CASSSGSGTEAFF. In DNA form, the CDR3 reads TGTGCCAGCAGTTCTGGTTCCGGTACTGAAGCTTTCTTT.

The chain carries TRBV6-6 and TRBJ2-1; D might be TRBD2 (6 bases). CDR1 is MNHNY and CDR2 is SVGAGI in the germline V gene (reference sequence). V was shortened by 4 bases and J by 7 bases, with 14 bases between the two germline ends. The CDR3 contains 14 residues. CDR3 sequence reads: CASSSDSGSNEQFF. In DNA form, the CDR3 reads TGTGCCAGCAGTTCGGATAGCGGTTCAAATGAGCAGTTCTTC.

The chain uses TRBV7-9 and TRBJ2-7, with 7 bases aligning to TRBD1. The CDR3 extends over 14 amino acids. Germline values: CDR1 SEHNR, CDR2 FQNEAQ (reference sequence). Trimming cost V 5 bases and J 3 bases; bases outside gene matches: 7. CDR3 sequence: CASSPVTGDYEQYF. The DNA of the CDR3 is TGTGCCAGCAGCCCGGTCACAGGGGACTACGAGCAGTACTTC.

This rearrangement joins TRBV2 to TRBJ2-1; TRBD2 aligns across 14 bases. The CDR3 is 15 amino acids. V was pared by 6 bases and J by 6 bases, with 4 bases of the junction left unmatched. Germline CDR1 is SNHLY and CDR2 is FYNNEI. The CDR3 region has the DNA TGTGCCAGCAGGGAGGGACTAGCGGGAGTCAATGAGCAGTTCTTC. Its translation: CASREGLAGVNEQFF.

The V call is TRBV28, the J call TRBJ2-2; TRBD2 agrees at 10 bases. With 3 bases clipped from V and 4 bases from J, the junction kept 14 bases outside the gene matches. CDR3 length equals 19 residues. Per germline, CDR1 MDHEN and CDR2 SYDVKM. Here the CDR3 reads CASSFSARRAGGPTGELFF. The CDR3 coding sequence is TGTGCCAGCAGTTTCTCGGCCCGCCGAGCGGGAGGGCCCACCGGGGAGCTGTTTTTT.